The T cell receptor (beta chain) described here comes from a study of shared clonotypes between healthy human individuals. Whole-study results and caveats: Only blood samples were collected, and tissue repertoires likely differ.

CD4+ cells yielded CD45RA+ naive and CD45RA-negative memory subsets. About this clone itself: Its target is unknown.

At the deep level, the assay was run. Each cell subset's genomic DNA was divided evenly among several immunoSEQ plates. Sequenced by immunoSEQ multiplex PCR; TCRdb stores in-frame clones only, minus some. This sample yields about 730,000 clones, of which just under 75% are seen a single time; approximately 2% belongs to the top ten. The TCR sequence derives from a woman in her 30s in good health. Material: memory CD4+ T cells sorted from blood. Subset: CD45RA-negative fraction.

CDR3 coding DNA: TGTGCCAGCAGCTGGACTAGCGGGAGCTTCAGGGCCGGGAATGAGCAGTTCTTC. This encodes CASSWTSGSFRAGNEQFF. This chain connects TRBV7-2 to TRBJ2-1, with 13 bases lining up with TRBD2. Germline V gene lookup returns CDR1 SGHTA and CDR2 FQGNSA. The CDR3 is 18 amino acids. V trimming: 4 bases; J trimming: 7 bases; junction bases outside the gene matches: 13.